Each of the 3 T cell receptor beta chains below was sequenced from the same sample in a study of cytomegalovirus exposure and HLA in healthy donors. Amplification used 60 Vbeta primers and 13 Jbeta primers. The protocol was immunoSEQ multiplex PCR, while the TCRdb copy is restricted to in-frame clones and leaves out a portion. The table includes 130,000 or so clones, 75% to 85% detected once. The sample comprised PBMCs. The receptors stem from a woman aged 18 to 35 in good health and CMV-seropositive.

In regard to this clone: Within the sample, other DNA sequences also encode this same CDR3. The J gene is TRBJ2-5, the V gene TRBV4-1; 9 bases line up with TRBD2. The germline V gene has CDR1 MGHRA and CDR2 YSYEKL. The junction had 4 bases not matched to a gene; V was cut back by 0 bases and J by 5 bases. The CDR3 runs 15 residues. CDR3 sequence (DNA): TGCGCCAGCAGCCAAGAAGGGCGGGGGGGGGAGACCCAGTACTTC. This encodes CASSQEGRGGETQYF.

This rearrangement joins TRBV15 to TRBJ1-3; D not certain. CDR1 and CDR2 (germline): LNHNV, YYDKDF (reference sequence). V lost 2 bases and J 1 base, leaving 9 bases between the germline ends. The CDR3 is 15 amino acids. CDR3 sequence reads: CATSRPRESGNTIYF. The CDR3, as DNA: TGTGCCACCAGCAGACCCCGGGAGTCTGGAAACACCATATATTTT.

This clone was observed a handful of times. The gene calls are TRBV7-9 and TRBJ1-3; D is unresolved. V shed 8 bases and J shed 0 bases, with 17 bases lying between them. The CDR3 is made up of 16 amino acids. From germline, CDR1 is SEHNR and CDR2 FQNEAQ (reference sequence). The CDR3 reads CASSTREGFSGNTIYF. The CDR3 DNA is TGTGCCAGCTCAACGCGGGAGGGATTCTCTGGAAACACCATATATTTT.